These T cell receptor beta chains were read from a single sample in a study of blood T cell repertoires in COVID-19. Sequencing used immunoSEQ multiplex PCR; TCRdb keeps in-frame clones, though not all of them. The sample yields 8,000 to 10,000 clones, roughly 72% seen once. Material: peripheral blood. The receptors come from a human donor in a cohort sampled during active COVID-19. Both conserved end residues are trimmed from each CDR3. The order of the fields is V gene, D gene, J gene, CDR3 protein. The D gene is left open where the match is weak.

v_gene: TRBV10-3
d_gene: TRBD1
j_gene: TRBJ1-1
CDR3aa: AIRTNPMTGDEAF

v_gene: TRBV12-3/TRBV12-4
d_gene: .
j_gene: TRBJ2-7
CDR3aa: ASSRGESYEQY

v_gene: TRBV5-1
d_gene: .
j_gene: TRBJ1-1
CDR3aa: ASSLVSRGNTEAF

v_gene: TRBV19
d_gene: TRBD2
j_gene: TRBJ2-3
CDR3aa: ASRDRGRDTDTQY

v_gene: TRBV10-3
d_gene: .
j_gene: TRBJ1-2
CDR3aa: AISESNRVYGYT

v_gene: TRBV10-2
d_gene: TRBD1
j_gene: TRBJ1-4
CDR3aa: ASSESRDRRNEKLF

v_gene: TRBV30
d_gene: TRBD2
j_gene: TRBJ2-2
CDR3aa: AWSGLAGTGELF

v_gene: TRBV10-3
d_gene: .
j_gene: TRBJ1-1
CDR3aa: AIRDTLNTEAF

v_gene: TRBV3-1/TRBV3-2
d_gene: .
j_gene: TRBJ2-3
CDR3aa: ASSQRGGSTDTQY

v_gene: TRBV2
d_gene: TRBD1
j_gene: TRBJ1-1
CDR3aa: ASSEVGQGNTEAF

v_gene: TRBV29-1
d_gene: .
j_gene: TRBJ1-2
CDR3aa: SVDQAYGYT

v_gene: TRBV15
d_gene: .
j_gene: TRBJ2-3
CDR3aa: ATSRGQSTDTQY

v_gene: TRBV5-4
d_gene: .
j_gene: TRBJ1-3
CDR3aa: ASSLGGVAGNTIY

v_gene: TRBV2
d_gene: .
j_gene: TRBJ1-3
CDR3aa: ASSGGGTEISGNTIY

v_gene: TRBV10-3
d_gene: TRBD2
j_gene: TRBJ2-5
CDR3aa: AISETLPSGYGGGLRETQY

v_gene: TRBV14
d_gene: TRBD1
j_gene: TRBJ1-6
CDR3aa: ASSQEGQGFNSPLH

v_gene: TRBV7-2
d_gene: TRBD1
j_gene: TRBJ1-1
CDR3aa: ASSPDRAGAEAF

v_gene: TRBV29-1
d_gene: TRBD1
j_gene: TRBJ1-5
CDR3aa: SVGTGDQPQH

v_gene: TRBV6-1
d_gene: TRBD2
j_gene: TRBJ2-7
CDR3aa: ASSGHTGLAGKIYEQY

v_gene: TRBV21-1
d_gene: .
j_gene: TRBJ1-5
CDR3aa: ASSKEIPAPKSRQEAQPQH

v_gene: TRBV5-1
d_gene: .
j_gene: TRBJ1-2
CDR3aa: ASSLEAGVDGYT

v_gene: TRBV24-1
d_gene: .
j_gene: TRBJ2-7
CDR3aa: ATSVVREAFYEQY

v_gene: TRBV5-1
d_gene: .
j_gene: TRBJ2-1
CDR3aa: ASAPRDNEQF

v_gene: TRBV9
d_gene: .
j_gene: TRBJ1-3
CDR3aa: ASSVGKSSGNTIY

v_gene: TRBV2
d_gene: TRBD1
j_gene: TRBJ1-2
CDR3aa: ASSYNQRDRVYGYT